These 11 T cell receptor beta chains originate from one sample sequenced in a study of OX40 agonist ivuxolimab in advanced cancers. The method was immunoSEQ multiplex PCR; TCRdb's version includes in-frame clones alone and lacks a portion of them. The sample has about 94,000 clones; roughly 87% are singletons. Sequencing was performed on CD4+ or CD8+ T cells sorted from blood, taken in a trial of the OX40 agonist ivuxolimab. The receptor set was obtained from an adult with an advanced solid tumor such as melanoma, head and neck, liver or kidney cancer.

The V and J genes are TRBV7-9 and TRBJ1-2; D remains ambiguous. The germline gives CDR1 SEHNR, CDR2 FQNEAQ (reference sequence). Trimming stripped 5 bases from V and 4 bases from J, with 14 bases between. The CDR3 has 14 amino acids. Here the CDR3 DNA reads TGTGCCAGCAGCCCCGCTCAGCGGTTCTATGGCTACACCTTC. Amino acids: CASSPAQRFYGYTF.

The chain uses TRBV5-4 and TRBJ2-1; 7 bases line up with TRBD2. The CDR3 runs 14 residues. The V and J ends lost 5 bases and 5 bases, in that order; junction bases with no gene match: 7. Germline V gene sequence: CDR1 SGHNT, CDR2 YYREEE (reference sequence). The CDR3 protein is CASRGTMGDNEQFF. The CDR3 nucleotides are TGTGCCAGCAGAGGGACTATGGGCGACAATGAGCAGTTCTTC. The entire variable domain, with the rest obtained from reference TRBV5-4 and TRBJ2-1, is as follows: ETGVTQSPTHLIKTRGQQVTLRCSSQSGHNTVSWYQQALGQGPQFIFQYYREEENGRGNFPPRFSGLQFPNYSSELNVNALELDDSALYLCASRGTMGDNEQFFGPGTRLTVL.

The chain employs TRBV14 and TRBJ2-3, with TRBD2 matching over 12 bases. Germline CDR1 is SGHDN and CDR2 is FVKESK. V shed 4 bases and J 3 bases; nucleotides not matched to a gene: 8. The CDR3 runs 17 residues. CDR3: CASSRWLAGGLTDTQYF. DNA of the CDR3: TGTGCCAGCAGCCGTTGGCTAGCGGGGGGGCTGACAGATACGCAGTATTTT.

Remarks on this clone: The junction differs from germline at one of its ends, possibly a read error. This chain joins TRBV7-7 and TRBJ2-2; D not resolved. The germline V gene has CDR1 SSHAT and CDR2 FNYEAQ (reference sequence). The CDR3 runs 14 residues. The CDR3 coding sequence is TGTGCTAGCAGCTCCTTCCGGAGTACCGGGGAGCTGTTTTTT. Its protein is CASSSFRSTGELFF.

The rearrangement links TRBV5-6 to TRBJ1-4, with D tentatively TRBD1 (6 bases). Germline V gene data show CDR1 as SGHDT and CDR2 as YYEEEE. The CDR3 covers 15 residues. Trimming pared 3 bases from V and 5 bases from J, leaving 14 bases between. CDR3 sequence reads: CASSSDGQSNEKLFF. CDR3 nucleotide sequence: TGTGCCAGCAGCTCAGATGGACAGTCCAATGAAAAACTGTTTTTT. The full variable domain, completed using reference TRBV5-6 and TRBJ1-4, is DAGVTQSPTHLIKTRGQQVTLRCSPKSGHDTVSWYQQALGQGPQFIFQYYEEEERQRGNFPDRFSGHQFPNYSSELNVNALLLGDSALYLCASSSDGQSNEKLFFGSGTQLSVL.

The chain couples TRBV5-6 to TRBJ1-3; D gene ambiguous. V was trimmed by 3 bases and J by 3 bases, leaving 13 bases between them. The CDR3 totals 15 residues. Per germline, CDR1 SGHDT and CDR2 YYEEEE. The CDR3 spells CASSYDMLGGNTIYF. Here the CDR3 DNA reads TGTGCCAGCAGCTACGACATGTTAGGTGGAAACACCATATATTTT.

The chain employs TRBV7-8 and TRBJ1-1; possibly TRBD1 for D (5 bases). The germline gives CDR1 SGHVS, CDR2 FQNEAQ. This CDR3 comprises 13 residues. Trimming cost V 3 bases and J 13 bases, with 18 bases left between them. Here the CDR3 reads CASSLRGPAFGFF. The CDR3, as DNA: TGTGCCAGCAGCTTGAGGGGACCTGCTTTTGGTTTCTTT.

This chain joins TRBV7-2 and TRBJ1-1; 9 bases map to TRBD1. V gave up 6 bases and J gave up 1 base; unmatched junction bases: 6. Germline loops: CDR1 SGHTA, CDR2 FQGNSA. The CDR3 length is 15 residues. The CDR3 region is CASRQGTGRNTEAFF. For the CDR3, the DNA is TGTGCCAGCAGACAGGGGACAGGGCGGAACACTGAAGCTTTCTTT.

This clone was seen just once. The chain carries TRBV30 and TRBJ2-7; D is tentatively TRBD1 or TRBD2 (7 bases each). Trimming stripped 2 bases from V and 6 bases from J, with 14 bases between. The CDR3 extends over 13 amino acids. Germline lookup yields CDR1 GTSNPN and CDR2 SVGIG (reference sequence). CDR3 sequence (DNA): TGTGCCTGGAGTATGCAGGGGGGGGTCGAGCAGTACTTC. This sequence encodes CAWSMQGGVEQYF.

V is TRBV5-4 and J is TRBJ2-4; TRBD1 matches at 8 bases. The CDR3 is 16 residues long. Germline loops: CDR1 SGHNT, CDR2 YYREEE (reference sequence). The V gene end was trimmed by 3 bases and the J gene end by 11 bases; junction bases not matched to a gene: 16. CDR3 protein: CASSSTGTGERGVQYF. The CDR3 DNA sequence: TGTGCCAGCAGCTCGACCGGGACAGGTGAAAGGGGCGTTCAGTACTTC.

The chain uses TRBV2 and TRBJ2-2; D assignment may be TRBD1 or TRBD2 (7 bases each). The germline CDR1 and CDR2 sequences are SNHLY and FYNNEI. The CDR3 has 13 amino acids. Trimming took off 8 bases at V and 5 bases at J, with 12 bases between the two ends. CDR3 sequence: CASGRGRTGELFF. The CDR3 DNA sequence: TGTGCCAGCGGGAGGGGGCGGACCGGGGAGCTGTTTTTT.